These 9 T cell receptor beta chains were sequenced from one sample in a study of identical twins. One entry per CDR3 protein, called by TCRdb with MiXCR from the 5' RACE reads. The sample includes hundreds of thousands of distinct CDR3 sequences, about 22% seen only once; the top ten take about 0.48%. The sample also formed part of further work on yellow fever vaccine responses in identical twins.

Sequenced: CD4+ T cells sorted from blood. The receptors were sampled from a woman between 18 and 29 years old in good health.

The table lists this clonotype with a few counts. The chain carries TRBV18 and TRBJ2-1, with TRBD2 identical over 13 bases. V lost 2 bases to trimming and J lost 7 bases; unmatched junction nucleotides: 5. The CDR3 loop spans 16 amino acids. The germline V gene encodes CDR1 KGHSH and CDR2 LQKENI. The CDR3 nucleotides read TGTGCCAGCTCACCATGGGGGACTAGCGGGATGAATGAGCAGTTCTTC. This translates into CASSPWGTSGMNEQFF.

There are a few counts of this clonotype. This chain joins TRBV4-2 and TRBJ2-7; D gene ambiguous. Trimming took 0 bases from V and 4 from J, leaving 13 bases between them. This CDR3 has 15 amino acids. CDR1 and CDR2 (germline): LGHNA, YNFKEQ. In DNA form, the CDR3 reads TGTGCCAGCAGCCAAGATCAGGCCGGGCAGTACGAGCAGTACGTC. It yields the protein CASSQDQAGQYEQYV.

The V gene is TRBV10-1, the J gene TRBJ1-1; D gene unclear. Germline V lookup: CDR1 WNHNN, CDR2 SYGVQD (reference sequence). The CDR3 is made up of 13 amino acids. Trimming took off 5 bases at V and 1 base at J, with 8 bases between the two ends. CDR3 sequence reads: CASSSVANTEAFF. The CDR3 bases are TGCGCCAGCAGTTCAGTAGCGAACACTGAAGCTTTCTTT.

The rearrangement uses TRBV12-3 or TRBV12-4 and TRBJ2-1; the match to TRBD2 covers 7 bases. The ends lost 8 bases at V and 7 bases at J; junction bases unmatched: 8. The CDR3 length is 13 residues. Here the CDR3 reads CASGGGLGNEQFF. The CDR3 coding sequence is TGTGCCAGCGGGGGGGGTTTGGGAAATGAGCAGTTCTTC.

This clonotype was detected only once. The CDR3 nucleotides read TGTGCCAGCAGCTTGCGATCTACCGTTGTCACCGGGGAGCTGTTTTTT. Translated: CASSLRSTVVTGELFF. The V call is TRBV5-5, the J call TRBJ2-2; D gene unclear. This CDR3 has 16 residues. The V and J ends lost 1 base and 4 bases respectively, with 14 bases between them. CDR1 is SGHKS, CDR2 YYEKEE, per germline (reference sequence).

The CDR3 loop reads CASSLESWASSETQYF. CDR3 in DNA: TGTGCCAGCAGCTTAGAATCCTGGGCTAGCTCGGAGACCCAGTACTTC. The V and J genes are TRBV7-2 and TRBJ2-5; D possibly corresponds to TRBD2 (5 bases). This CDR3 is 16 amino acids long. Germline loops: CDR1 SGHTA, CDR2 FQGNSA. The V gene lost 1 base and the J gene lost 5 bases, with 17 bases spanning the gap.

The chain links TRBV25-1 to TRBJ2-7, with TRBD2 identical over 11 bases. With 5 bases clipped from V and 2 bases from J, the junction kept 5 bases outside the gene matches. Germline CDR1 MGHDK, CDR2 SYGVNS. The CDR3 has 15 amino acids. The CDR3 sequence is CASSHSGRAPYEQYF. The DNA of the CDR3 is TGTGCCAGCAGTCATAGCGGGAGGGCCCCCTACGAGCAGTACTTC.

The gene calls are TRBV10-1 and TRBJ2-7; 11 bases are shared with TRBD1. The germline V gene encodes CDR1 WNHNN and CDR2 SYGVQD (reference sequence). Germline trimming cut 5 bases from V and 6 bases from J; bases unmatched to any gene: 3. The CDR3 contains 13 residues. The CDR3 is CASSPGTGGEQYF. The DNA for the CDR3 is TGCGCCAGCAGTCCCGGGACAGGGGGCGAGCAGTACTTC.

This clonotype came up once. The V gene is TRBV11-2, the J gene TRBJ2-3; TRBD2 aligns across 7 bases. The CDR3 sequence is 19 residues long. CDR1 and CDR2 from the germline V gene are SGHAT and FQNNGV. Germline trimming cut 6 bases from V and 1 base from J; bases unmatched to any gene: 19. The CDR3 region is CASRSGTSIRREGTDTQYF. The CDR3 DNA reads TGTGCCAGCAGGAGCGGGACGTCGATTCGGCGGGAAGGCACAGATACGCAGTATTTT.